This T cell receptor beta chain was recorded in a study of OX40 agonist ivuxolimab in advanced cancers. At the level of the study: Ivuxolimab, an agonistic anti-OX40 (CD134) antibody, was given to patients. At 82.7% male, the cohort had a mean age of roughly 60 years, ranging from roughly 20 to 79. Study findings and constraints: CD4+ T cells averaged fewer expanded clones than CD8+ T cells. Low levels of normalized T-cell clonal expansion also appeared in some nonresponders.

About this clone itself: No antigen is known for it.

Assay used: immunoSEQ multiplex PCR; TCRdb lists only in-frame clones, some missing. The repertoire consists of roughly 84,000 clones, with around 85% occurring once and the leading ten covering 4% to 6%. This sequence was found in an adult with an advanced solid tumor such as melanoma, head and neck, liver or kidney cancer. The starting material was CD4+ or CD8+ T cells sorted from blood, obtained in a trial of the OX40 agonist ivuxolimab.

The CDR3 DNA is TGTGCCAGCAGCACTCCTGGACAAGCCCAAGAGACCCAGTACTTC. It is translated as CASSTPGQAQETQYF. This chain links TRBV7-2 with TRBJ2-5; D perhaps matches TRBD1 (5 bases). V gave up 5 bases and J gave up 1 base, with 14 bases separating them. The CDR3 runs 15 residues. Germline-derived CDR1 and CDR2 are SGHTA and FQGNSA.